A single sample is the source of the 16 T cell receptor beta chains below, sequenced in a study of shared clonotypes between healthy human individuals. The assay was immunoSEQ multiplex PCR, and TCRdb's table has in-frame clones only and misses some. This table has around 1.4 million clones, about 98.5% appearing once. The sample consisted of naive CD4+ T cells sorted from blood. As for subset: CD45RA+ positively selected. The receptors shown here come from a man aged 30-40 years in good health.

This chain links TRBV7-3 with TRBJ2-1; maybe TRBD2 (6 bases). This CDR3 has 15 residues. Germline V gene lookup returns CDR1 SGHTA and CDR2 FQGTGA. V was shortened by 2 bases and J by 4 bases, with 12 bases between the two germline ends. The CDR3 sequence is CASSLGRGAYNEQFF. The CDR3, as DNA: TGTGCCAGCAGCTTAGGGCGGGGAGCTTACAATGAGCAGTTCTTC. The variable domain in full, with the rest retrieved from reference TRBV7-3 and TRBJ2-1, is GAGVSQTPSNKVTEKGKYVELRCDPISGHTALYWYRQSLGQGPEFLIYFQGTGAADDSGLPNDRFFAVRPEGSVSTLKIQRTERGDSAVYLCASSLGRGAYNEQFFGPGTRLTVL.

The chain recombines TRBV7-9 with TRBJ1-2; D is unresolved. This CDR3 spans 14 amino acids. Germline CDR1 reads SEHNR; CDR2 reads FQNEAQ (reference sequence). Deletions cut 4 bases from V and 8 bases from J, with 17 bases between. CDR3 sequence (DNA): TGTGCCAGCAGCTCCCAGACATCTCTGCAAGGCTACACCTTC. This codes for CASSSQTSLQGYTF.

This chain uses TRBV28 with TRBJ2-3; no reliable D call. The V gene's germline CDR1 is MDHEN and CDR2 SYDVKM. The CDR3 length is 13 residues. The ends were cut back, 6 bases at V and 1 base at J, with 8 bases in the middle. The CDR3 DNA is TGTGCCAGCAGGGCCCTAGGCACAGATACGCAGTATTTT. Its protein product is CASRALGTDTQYF.

V is TRBV7-2 and J is TRBJ2-7; 7 bases fit TRBD2. This CDR3 spans 14 amino acids. Unmatched junction bases numbered 11, after V lost 6 bases and J lost 6 bases. Germline V lookup: CDR1 SGHTA, CDR2 FQGNSA. CDR3 sequence (DNA): TGTGCCAGCAGTTCCGCCCTAGCGGCTTCCGAGCAGTACTTC. Its protein product is CASSSALAASEQYF.

This chain joins TRBV5-8 and TRBJ2-7, with D maybe TRBD2 (5 bases). The CDR3 consists of 15 residues. Trimming removed 1 base at V and 6 bases at J, with 17 bases between. Germline V gene data show CDR1 as SGHTS and CDR2 as YDEGEE. CDR3 loop: CASSLPGLYHAEQYF. In DNA, the CDR3 is TGTGCCAGCAGCTTGCCCGGACTTTATCACGCCGAGCAGTACTTC. The full variable domain, rest sourced from reference TRBV5-8 and TRBJ2-7, is EAGVTQSPTHLIKTRGQQATLRCSPISGHTSVYWYQQALGLGLQFLLWYDEGEERNRGNFPPRFSGRQFPNYSSELNVNALELEDSALYLCASSLPGLYHAEQYFGPGTRLTVT.

The V gene is TRBV10-3, the J gene TRBJ1-2; 11 positions agree with TRBD1. V trimming: 6 bases; J trimming: 7 bases; junction bases outside the gene matches: 7. The germline CDR1 and CDR2 sequences are ENHRY and SYGVKD. The CDR3 is 14 residues long. This chain's CDR3 is CAISPGTGGVGYTF. The CDR3 nucleotides are TGTGCCATCAGCCCCGGGACAGGGGGTGTTGGCTACACCTTC.

The CDR3, as DNA: TGTGCCAGCAGTCGCCGACAGGGGGCTGGCTACACCTTC. This encodes CASSRRQGAGYTF. The rearrangement links TRBV27 to TRBJ1-2; the match to TRBD1 covers 10 bases. Trimming at V came to 5 bases and at J to 7 bases, leaving 4 bases not matched to a gene. The CDR3 is 13 amino acids. CDR1 is MNHEY and CDR2 is SMNVEV in the germline V gene (reference sequence).

The gene calls are TRBV6-5 and TRBJ2-7; 7 nucleotides align to TRBD1. V dropped 6 bases and J dropped 5; count of bases not matched to a gene: 10. Germline V gives CDR1 MNHEY, CDR2 SVGAGI. This CDR3 is 14 amino acids long. CDR3 sequence: CASSPYRGFNEQYF. CDR3 in DNA: TGTGCCAGCAGCCCTTACAGGGGATTCAACGAGCAGTACTTC.

This chain connects TRBV7-2 to TRBJ1-2, with D possibly matching TRBD1 (5 bases). The CDR3 extends over 15 amino acids. V lost 4 bases to trimming and J lost 3 bases, with 15 bases between them. Germline V gene sequence: CDR1 SGHTA, CDR2 FQGNSA. The CDR3 spells CASSSSIGVDYGYTF. The CDR3 DNA reads TGTGCCAGCAGCTCGAGTATAGGGGTGGACTATGGCTACACCTTC.

This clone appeared once. J is TRBJ2-1 and V is TRBV9; 7 bases match TRBD2. Germline V CDR1 and CDR2: SGDLS, YYNGEE. The CDR3 covers 18 residues. V shed 0 bases, J shed 5 bases, and the junction held 14 bases outside the gene matches. The CDR3 protein is CASSVGEGSGALNNEQFF. The CDR3 bases are TGTGCCAGCAGCGTAGGGGAGGGTAGCGGAGCCCTAAACAATGAGCAGTTCTTC.

V and J are TRBV6-6 and TRBJ2-2; 7 nucleotides agree with TRBD1. Germline V gives CDR1 MNHNY, CDR2 SVGAGI (reference sequence). There are 15 residues in the CDR3. The J segment lost 7 bases and the V segment lost 2 bases, leaving 7 bases of the junction unmatched. CDR3 residues: CASSYLQGVVGELFF. The CDR3 nucleotides read TGTGCCAGCAGTTACCTGCAGGGGGTGGTCGGGGAGCTGTTTTTT.

The chain recombines TRBV9 with TRBJ2-3, with 9 bases fitting TRBD2. Germline V CDR1 and CDR2: SGDLS, YYNGEE. Germline trimming cut 0 bases from V and 3 bases from J; bases unmatched to any gene: 14. This CDR3 is 19 amino acids long. This CDR3 reads CASSVGGGVAGGPTDTQYF. As DNA, the CDR3 is TGTGCCAGCAGCGTAGGCGGCGGGGTGGCGGGAGGGCCAACAGATACGCAGTATTTT.

This chain joins TRBV19 and TRBJ2-3, with no clear D. Trimming took off 0 bases at V and 6 bases at J, with 7 bases between the two ends. Per the germline V gene, CDR1 is LNHDA and CDR2 is SQIVND (reference sequence). CDR3 length equals 13 residues. CDR3 amino acids: CASSIDLFDTQYF. CDR3 coding DNA: TGTGCCAGTAGTATAGATCTGTTCGATACGCAGTATTTT. Using reference TRBV19 and TRBJ2-3 for the parts outside the CDR3, the full variable domain is DGGITQSPKYLFRKEGQNVTLSCEQNLNHDAMYWYRQDPGQGLRLIYYSQIVNDFQKGDIAEGYSVSREKKESFPLTVTSAQKNPTAFYLCASSIDLFDTQYFGPGTRLTVL.

In DNA form, the CDR3 reads TGTGCCAGCAGCCCCCTGGGTGGCTACGAGCAGTACTTC. Translation gives CASSPLGGYEQYF. The genes are TRBV5-5 and TRBJ2-7; D is undetermined. Germline V gene lookup returns CDR1 SGHKS and CDR2 YYEKEE (reference sequence). The CDR3 runs to 13 residues. Between the trimmed V and J ends, which lost 4 bases and 3 bases, there was a span of 11 bases.

The chain couples TRBV30 to TRBJ2-7; the D gene is possibly TRBD2 (7 bases). This CDR3 has 15 residues. Germline V CDR1 and CDR2: GTSNPN, SVGIG (reference sequence). V was cut by 2 bases and J by 0 bases, with 14 bases left in between. CDR3 sequence (DNA): TGTGCCTGGAGTCACGGGGGGCACATCTCCTACGAGCAGTACTTC. This sequence encodes CAWSHGGHISYEQYF.

This chain uses TRBV28 with TRBJ1-2; D unclear. CDR3 length: 14 amino acids. Trimming cost V 6 bases and J 2 bases, with 13 bases left between them. Per the germline V gene, CDR1 is MDHEN and CDR2 is SYDVKM. This CDR3 is CASSPTLGNYGYTF. DNA for the CDR3: TGTGCCAGCAGCCCCACTCTAGGGAACTATGGCTACACCTTC.